A selection of T cell receptor beta chains follows, all from one sample in a study of cytomegalovirus exposure and HLA in healthy donors. Produced via immunoSEQ multiplex PCR; TCRdb's table is partial and in-frame only. The sample includes fewer than 150,000 clones, less than 80% of them seen just once. Sequenced sample: PBMCs. These receptors were taken from a man aged 35 to 55 in good health and CMV-seropositive. Each CDR3 is given without its conserved first and last residue.

V	J	length	CDR3
TRBV7-9	TRBJ2-1	10	ASSLAGGLWF
TRBV19	TRBJ1-1	11	ASSTGGAPEAF
TRBV7-3	TRBJ1-1	14	ASSPLNSGAGTEAF
TRBV10-1	TRBJ2-7	11	ARTREGEVEQY
TRBV13	TRBJ1-1	13	ASSAQTGWATEAF
TRBV13	TRBJ2-1	15	ASSLQTRTSGYNEQF
TRBV9	TRBJ1-3	13	ASSVTGFSGNTIY
TRBV2	TRBJ2-1	12	ASSGLAGSNEQF
TRBV9	TRBJ2-7	10	ASSPLDSPQY
TRBV5-1	TRBJ2-3	12	ASSARLYSDTQY
TRBV29-1	TRBJ2-1	13	SVSRVTSADDEQF
TRBV30	TRBJ1-6	13	AWGTLDSSSSPLH
TRBV10-2	TRBJ2-1	12	ASRDRGSYNEQF
TRBV9	TRBJ1-1	10	ASSVERTGPV
TRBV9	TRBJ1-6	13	ASSAGTGAGSPLH
TRBV11-2	TRBJ2-1	12	ASSGTSGKLEQF
TRBV6-5	TRBJ2-6	12	ASSYNLGANVLT
TRBV6-1	TRBJ2-5	14	ASSEVLSGMGETQY
TRBV28	TRBJ1-5	11	ASSHSSNQPQH
TRBV5-1	TRBJ2-3	14	ASSFRDLKLGDTQY
TRBV5-1	TRBJ2-1	16	ASSLLSSGSLSTNEQF
TRBV2	TRBJ1-2	12	ASSRDSLFYGYT
TRBV19	TRBJ2-3	13	ASSIRTSGPDTQY
TRBV21-1	TRBJ2-7	14	ASSRRGLAASYEQY
TRBV30	TRBJ2-3	16	AWSTIRFGPCLTDTQY
TRBV5-1	TRBJ2-5	14	ASSLTRDRASETQY
TRBV15	TRBJ1-2	15	ATSGTLDVGANYGYT
TRBV2	TRBJ2-4	12	ASSEAPQKNIQY
TRBV5-4	TRBJ2-7	13	ASSLSGTGNGEQY
TRBV9	TRBJ2-3	19	ASSPRPLLAGKLGIRDTQY
TRBV5-1	TRBJ2-7	14	ASSPQGLAGGDEQY
TRBV9	TRBJ1-2	17	ASSAFPGQGASSEYGYT
TRBV5-1	TRBJ1-4	13	ASSLEEEGNEKLF
TRBV7-9	TRBJ2-2	14	SSRTGTSGRAGELF
TRBV5-6	TRBJ1-1	12	ASSSDRAAPEAF
TRBV6-1	TRBJ2-5	12	ASSEVSGLETQY
TRBV5-1	TRBJ1-6	13	ASSLDRVANSPLH
TRBV18	TRBJ2-2	15	ASSPLILTGDGGELF
TRBV7-2	TRBJ2-7	12	ASTARSFSYEQY